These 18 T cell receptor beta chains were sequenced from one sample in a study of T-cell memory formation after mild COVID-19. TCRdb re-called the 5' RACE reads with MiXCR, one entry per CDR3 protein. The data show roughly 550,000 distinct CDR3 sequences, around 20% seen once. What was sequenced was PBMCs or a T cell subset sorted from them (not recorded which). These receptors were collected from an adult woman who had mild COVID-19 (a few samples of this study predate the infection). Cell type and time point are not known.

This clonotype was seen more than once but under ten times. This CDR3 is CASSIRGNYGYTF. DNA of the CDR3: TGTGCCAGCAGCATCCGGGGGAACTATGGCTACACCTTC. The gene calls are TRBV11-3 and TRBJ1-2, with D possibly matching TRBD1 (5 bases). CDR1 is SGHNT, CDR2 YENEEA, per germline. Trimming took 5 bases from V and 2 from J, leaving 9 bases between them. This CDR3 is 13 amino acids long. Filled out from reference TRBV11-3 and TRBJ1-2, the complete variable domain reads EAGVVQSPRYKIIEKKQPVAFWCNPISGHNTLYWYLQNLGQGPELLIRYENEEAVDDSQLPKDRFSAERLKGVDSTLKIQPAELGDSAVYLCASSIRGNYGYTFGSGTRLTVV.

The CDR3 region is CASRSNYGYTF. The CDR3 nucleotides are TGTGCCAGCCGATCAAACTATGGCTACACCTTC. The chain employs TRBV25-1 and TRBJ1-2; D call uncertain. Germline-derived CDR1 and CDR2 are MGHDK and SYGVNS. V lost 8 bases and J 2 bases, leaving 6 bases between the germline ends. The CDR3 covers 11 residues.

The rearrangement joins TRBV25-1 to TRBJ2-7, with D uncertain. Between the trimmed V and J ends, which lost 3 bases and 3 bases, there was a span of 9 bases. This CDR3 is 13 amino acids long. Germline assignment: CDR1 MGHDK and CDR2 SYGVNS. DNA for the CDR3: TGTGCCAGCAGTGAGGTATCAAACTACGAGCAGTACTTC. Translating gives CASSEVSNYEQYF.

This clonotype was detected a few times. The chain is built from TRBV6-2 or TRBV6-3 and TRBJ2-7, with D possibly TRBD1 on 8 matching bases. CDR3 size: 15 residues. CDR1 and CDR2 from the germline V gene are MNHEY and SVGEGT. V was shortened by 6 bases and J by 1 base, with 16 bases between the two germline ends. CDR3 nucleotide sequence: TGTGCCAGCAGGCCCGACAGGGGAGGGTCCTACGAGCAGTACTTC. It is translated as CASRPDRGGSYEQYF.

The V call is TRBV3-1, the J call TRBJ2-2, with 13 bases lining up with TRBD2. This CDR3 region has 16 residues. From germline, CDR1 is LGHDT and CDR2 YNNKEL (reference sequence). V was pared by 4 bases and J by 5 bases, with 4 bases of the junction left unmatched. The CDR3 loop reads CASSLGLAGATGELFF. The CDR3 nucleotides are TGTGCCAGCAGCCTCGGACTAGCGGGAGCGACCGGGGAGCTGTTTTTT. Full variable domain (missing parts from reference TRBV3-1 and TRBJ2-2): DTAVSQTPKYLVTQMGNDKSIKCEQNLGHDTMYWYKQDSKKFLKIMFSYNNKELIINETVPNRFSPKSPDKAHLNLHINSLELGDSAVYFCASSLGLAGATGELFFGEGSRLTVL.

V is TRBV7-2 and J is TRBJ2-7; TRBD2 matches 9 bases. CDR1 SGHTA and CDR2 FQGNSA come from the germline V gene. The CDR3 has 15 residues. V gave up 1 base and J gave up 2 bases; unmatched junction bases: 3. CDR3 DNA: TGTGCCAGCAGCTTAGGTCCTAGCGGGACCTACGAGCAGTACTTC. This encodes CASSLGPSGTYEQYF.

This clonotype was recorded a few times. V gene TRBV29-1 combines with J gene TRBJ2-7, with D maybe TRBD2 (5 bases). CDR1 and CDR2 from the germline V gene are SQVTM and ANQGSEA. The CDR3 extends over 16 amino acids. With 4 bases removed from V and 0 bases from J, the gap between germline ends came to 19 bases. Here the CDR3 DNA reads TGCAGCGTTGGGGAGTCAGGCTATCGGAGCTCCTACGAGCAGTACTTC. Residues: CSVGESGYRSSYEQYF.

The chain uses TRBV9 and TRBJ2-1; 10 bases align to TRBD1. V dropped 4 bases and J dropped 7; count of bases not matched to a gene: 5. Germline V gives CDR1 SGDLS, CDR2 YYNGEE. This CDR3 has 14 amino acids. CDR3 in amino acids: CASSKGQGRNEQFF. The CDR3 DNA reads TGTGCCAGCAGCAAGGGACAGGGGCGGAATGAGCAGTTCTTC.

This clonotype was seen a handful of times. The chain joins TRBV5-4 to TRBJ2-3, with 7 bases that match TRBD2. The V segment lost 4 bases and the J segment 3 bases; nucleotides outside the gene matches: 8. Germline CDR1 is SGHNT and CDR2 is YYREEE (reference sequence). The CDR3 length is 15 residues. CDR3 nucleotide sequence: TGTGCCAGCAGCCCGTCGCGGGAGAGGACAGATACGCAGTATTTT. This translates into CASSPSRERTDTQYF.

CDR3 loop: CASSQDWEGEAFF. As DNA, the CDR3 is TGTGCCAGCAGCCAAGATTGGGAGGGTGAAGCTTTCTTT. J is TRBJ1-1 and V is TRBV4-2, with D uncertain. CDR3 length equals 13 residues. Trimming took 0 bases from V and 7 from J, leaving 9 bases between them. Germline V lookup: CDR1 LGHNA, CDR2 YNFKEQ.

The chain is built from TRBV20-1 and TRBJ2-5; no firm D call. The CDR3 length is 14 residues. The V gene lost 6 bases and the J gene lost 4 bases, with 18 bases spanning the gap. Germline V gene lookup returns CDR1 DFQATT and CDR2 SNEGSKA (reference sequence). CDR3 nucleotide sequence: TGCAGTGCGGAGATGGGCCTGTATTTAGAGACCCAGTACTTC. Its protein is CSAEMGLYLETQYF.

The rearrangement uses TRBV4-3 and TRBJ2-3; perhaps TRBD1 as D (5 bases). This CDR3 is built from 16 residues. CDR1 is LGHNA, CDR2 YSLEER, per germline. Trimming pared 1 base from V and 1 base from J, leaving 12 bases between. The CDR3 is CASSQGSGWRTDTQYF. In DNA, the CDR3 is TGCGCCAGCAGCCAAGGATCAGGGTGGCGCACAGATACGCAGTATTTT.

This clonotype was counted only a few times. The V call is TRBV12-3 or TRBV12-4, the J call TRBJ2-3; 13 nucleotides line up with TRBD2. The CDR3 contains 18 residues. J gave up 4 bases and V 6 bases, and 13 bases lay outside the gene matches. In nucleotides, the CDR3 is TGTGCCAGCAGCCAAAGACTAGCGGGGGGCTTCGATCCAGATACGCAGTATTTT. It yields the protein CASSQRLAGGFDPDTQYF.

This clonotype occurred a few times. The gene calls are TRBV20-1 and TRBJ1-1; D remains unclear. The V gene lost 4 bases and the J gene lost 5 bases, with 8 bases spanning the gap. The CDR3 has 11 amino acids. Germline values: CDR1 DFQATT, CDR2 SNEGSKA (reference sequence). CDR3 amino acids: CSATKGTEAFF. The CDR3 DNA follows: TGCAGTGCTACGAAGGGTACTGAAGCTTTCTTT.

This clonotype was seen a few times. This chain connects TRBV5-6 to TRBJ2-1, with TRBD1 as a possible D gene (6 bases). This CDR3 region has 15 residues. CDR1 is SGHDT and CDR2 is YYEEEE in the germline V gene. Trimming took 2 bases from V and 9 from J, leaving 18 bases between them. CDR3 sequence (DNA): TGTGCCAGCAGCTTCTGGGGGCGCCAGAGGGGTGAGCAGTTCTTC. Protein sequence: CASSFWGRQRGEQFF. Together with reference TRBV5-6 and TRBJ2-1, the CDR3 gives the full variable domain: DAGVTQSPTHLIKTRGQQVTLRCSPKSGHDTVSWYQQALGQGPQFIFQYYEEEERQRGNFPDRFSGHQFPNYSSELNVNALLLGDSALYLCASSFWGRQRGEQFFGPGTRLTVL.

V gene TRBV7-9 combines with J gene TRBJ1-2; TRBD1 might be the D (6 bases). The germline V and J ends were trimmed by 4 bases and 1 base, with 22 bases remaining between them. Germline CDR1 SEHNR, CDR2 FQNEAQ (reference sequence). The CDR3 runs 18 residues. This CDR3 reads CASSSGIPGHLLNYGYTF. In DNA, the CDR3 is TGTGCCAGCAGCTCCGGTATCCCGGGACATCTTCTTAACTATGGCTACACCTTC.

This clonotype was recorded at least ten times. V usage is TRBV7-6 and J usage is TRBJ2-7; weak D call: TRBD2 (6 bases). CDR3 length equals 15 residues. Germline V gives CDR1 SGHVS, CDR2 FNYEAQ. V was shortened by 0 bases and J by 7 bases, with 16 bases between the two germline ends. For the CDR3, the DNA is TGTGCCAGCAGCTTAGCGGGGACTCCAAGAGGAGAGCAGTACTTC. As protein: CASSLAGTPRGEQYF.

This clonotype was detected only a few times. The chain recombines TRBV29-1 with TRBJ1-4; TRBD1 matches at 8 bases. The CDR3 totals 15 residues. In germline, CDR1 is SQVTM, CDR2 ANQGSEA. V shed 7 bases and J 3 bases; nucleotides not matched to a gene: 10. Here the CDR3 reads CSGADRGGSNEKLFF. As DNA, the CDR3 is TGCAGCGGCGCCGACAGGGGAGGATCTAATGAAAAACTGTTTTTT. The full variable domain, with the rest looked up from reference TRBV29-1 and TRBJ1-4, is SAVISQKPSRDICQRGTSLTIQCQVDSQVTMMFWYRQQPGQSLTLIATANQGSEATYESGFVIDKFPISRPNLTFSTLTVSNMSPEDSSIYLCSGADRGGSNEKLFFGSGTQLSVL.